This T cell receptor beta chain was profiled in a study of blood T cell repertoires in COVID-19. Study summary: T cells, B-cell-depleted T cells, or PBMCs provided the cDNA or gDNA that served as material.

Sequencing was performed with immunoSEQ multiplex PCR; in TCRdb, only in-frame clones are kept and a portion is missing. Of 200,000 or so clones in the sample, 80% to 90% were seen once. The Seattle patients joined while their infection was active and were tracked longitudinally afterward. The junction had 8 bases not matched to a gene; V was cut back by 5 bases and J by 6 bases. The CDR3 covers 15 residues. The germline V gene has CDR1 SGHTA and CDR2 FQGNSA. The sequenced sample was peripheral blood. This rearrangement joins TRBV7-2 to TRBJ2-1, with 9 bases matching TRBD2. This receptor was taken from a woman older than 75 with COVID-19, enrolled during active disease. The CDR3 loop reads CASSVSSGVTNEQFF. CDR3 DNA: TGTGCCAGCAGCGTATCTAGCGGGGTCACCAATGAGCAGTTCTTC.